This T cell receptor (beta chain) was sequenced in a study of T cell changes during pregnancy in multiple sclerosis. Produced via immunoSEQ multiplex PCR; TCRdb's table is partial and in-frame only. Of about 28,000 clones listed, around nine tenths were seen once; the top ten hold approximately 3.4%. The CDR3 has 16 amino acids. After removal of 4 bases from V and 6 bases from J, the junction contained 9 bases not matched to a gene. Germline V gene sequence: CDR1 MNHEY, CDR2 SMNVEV (reference sequence). Sequenced here: CD4+ T cells from peripheral blood mononuclear cells, sampled in the first trimester of pregnancy. The V gene is TRBV27, the J gene TRBJ2-1; 10 bases match TRBD2. The sequence was obtained from a female donor in good health, enrolled as a control in a pregnancy study. The CDR3 here is CASSSLSSGGANEQFF. Here the CDR3 DNA reads TGTGCCAGCAGTTCCCTTTCCAGCGGGGGGGCCAATGAGCAGTTCTTC.